A selection of T cell receptor beta chains follows, all from one sample in a study of T cell repertoires in cytomegalovirus infection. TCRdb fed the reads into MiXCR, producing one record per CDR3 protein. The data show 100,000 to 150,000 distinct CDR3 sequences, roughly a quarter seen once. Antigen specificity for these receptors is unknown. Sequencing used PBMCs, sequenced either directly or after in vitro stimulation (not recorded which). All receptors derive from a human donor in good health (CMV status not recorded). Some clones in this sample may be carry-over from other donors' samples. Both conserved end residues are trimmed from each CDR3. Rows give clone size only sometimes, using once, few, many, or a class for an expanded clone.

clone_size | j_call | v_call | cdr3_length | cdr3_aa
. | TRBJ1-6 | TRBV19 | 13 | ASSIATNYNSPLH
. | TRBJ2-4 | TRBV20-1 | 13 | SAPLAGGPINIQY
few | TRBJ2-3 | TRBV6-4 | 14 | ASSDSGGSGTDTQY
. | TRBJ2-3 | TRBV12-3/TRBV12-4 | 13 | ASSPSGGSTDTQY
. | TRBJ2-1 | TRBV20-1 | 11 | SAIEREGNEQF
many | TRBJ1-6 | TRBV7-2 | 15 | ASSPGQAGNFGSPLH
. | TRBJ2-1 | TRBV20-1 | 14 | SARAREGRGYNEQF
. | TRBJ1-1 | TRBV20-1 | 11 | SASRARNTEAF
. | TRBJ2-5 | TRBV5-1 | 12 | ASSLFDPSETQY
many | TRBJ1-5 | TRBV28 | 11 | ASRRTGASPQH
. | TRBJ1-2 | TRBV6-2/TRBV6-3 | 12 | ASSITDRLYGYT
. | TRBJ1-1 | TRBV6-2/TRBV6-3 | 10 | ASIQGATEAF
. | TRBJ1-2 | TRBV4-1 | 14 | ASSQPSRVATYGYT
few | TRBJ2-1 | TRBV12-3/TRBV12-4 | 15 | ASSKTSGRRAYNEQF
. | TRBJ2-7 | TRBV6-6 | 15 | ASSYDGISGRPREQY
few | TRBJ2-5 | TRBV20-1 | 13 | SASLDSHTQETQY
. | TRBJ1-5 | TRBV19 | 13 | ASLDQYGGNQPQH
many | TRBJ1-6 | TRBV6-1 | 11 | ASRDGNNSPLH
few | TRBJ1-5 | TRBV12-3/TRBV12-4 | 12 | ASSAGLNNQPQH
. | TRBJ2-3 | TRBV28 | 13 | ASSFSGSGGDTQY
. | TRBJ2-7 | TRBV7-2 | 14 | ASSFRGGEGSYEQY
. | TRBJ2-5 | TRBV19 | 14 | ASRATGTVASETQY
few | TRBJ2-7 | TRBV6-6 | 15 | ASRRVGLAPSSYEQY
. | TRBJ2-6 | TRBV19 | 14 | ASSSGDLSGANVLT
many | TRBJ1-6 | TRBV2 | 10 | ASSPDLSPLH
few | TRBJ1-2 | TRBV4-1 | 12 | ASSQDRGGGGYT
few | TRBJ2-1 | TRBV18 | 12 | ASSPMFSGNEQF
. | TRBJ2-7 | TRBV28 | 13 | ASSLPSGASYEQY
few | TRBJ1-5 | TRBV7-2 | 14 | ASSPLTGGGGQPQH
. | TRBJ1-6 | TRBV7-2 | 13 | ASSPRQGRNSPLH